Below, 9 T cell receptor beta chains from the same sample are listed, as sequenced in a study of CD8 T cells in ankylosing spondylitis. TCRdb ran MiXCR on the 5' RACE reads and lists one entry per CDR3 protein. The table lists about 36,000 distinct CDR3 sequences, 6% of them singletons. Sequencing used blood, either unsorted or a sorted T cell fraction (not recorded which). The receptor set was obtained from a male donor with ankylosing spondylitis or in good health (not recorded which).

This clonotype was detected many times. The chain combines TRBV5-1 with TRBJ2-3, with 8 bases identical to TRBD1. CDR1 is SGHRS, CDR2 YFSETQ, per germline. There are 17 residues in the CDR3. V lost 4 bases, J lost 7 bases, and 17 bases stayed unmatched. The CDR3 DNA is TGCGCCAGCAGCACGAGCCACCCGACAGGGGTAGGACATACGCAGTATTTT. Amino acids: CASSTSHPTGVGHTQYF.

For this clonotype: A read error may produce the germline difference seen at one junction end. The chain employs TRBV5-1 and TRBJ2-2; D unresolved. The CDR3 covers 16 residues. Germline V gene sequence: CDR1 SGHRS, CDR2 YFSETQ. The CDR3 nucleotides are TGCGCCAGCAGCTTGGGGGCGACCCGGAACACCGAGGAGCTGTTTTTT. Encoded protein: CASSLGATRNTEELFF.

This clonotype has ten or more counts. V usage is TRBV24-1 and J usage is TRBJ2-2, with TRBD2 matching 8 bases. V shed 1 base and J 3 bases; nucleotides not matched to a gene: 3. The CDR3 totals 16 residues. Germline-derived CDR1 and CDR2 are KGHDR and SFDVKD. The CDR3 DNA reads TGTGCCACCAGTGATTTTATGCGGGGGGACACCGGGGAGCTGTTTTTT. It encodes CATSDFMRGDTGELFF.

This clonotype was observed at least ten times. The chain couples TRBV10-3 to TRBJ2-7; TRBD2 matches at 9 bases. V trimming: 7 bases; J trimming: 0 bases; junction bases outside the gene matches: 7. Germline lookup yields CDR1 ENHRY and CDR2 SYGVKD. CDR3 length: 15 amino acids. The chain's CDR3 is CAIMRGSGSSYEQYF. CDR3 nucleotide sequence: TGTGCCATCATGAGGGGTAGCGGGAGCTCCTACGAGCAGTACTTC.

The chain uses TRBV5-5 and TRBJ2-7, with TRBD1 matching 7 bases. The length of the CDR3 is 14 residues. Trimming cost V 4 bases and J 2 bases; bases outside gene matches: 6. In germline, CDR1 is SGHKS, CDR2 YYEKEE (reference sequence). CDR3 DNA sequence: TGTGCCAGCAGCCGCCCGGGACAGCCCTACGAGCAGTACTTC. Its translation is CASSRPGQPYEQYF.

This clonotype has a count of ten or more. The V call is TRBV9, the J call TRBJ2-3; 11 bases agree with TRBD2. Trimming removed 3 bases from V and 5 bases from J; junction bases left unmatched: 14. CDR1 and CDR2 from the germline V gene are SGDLS and YYNGEE. The CDR3 covers 18 residues. The CDR3 coding sequence is TGTGCCAGCAGCGCCCCTGTAGCGGGAGGGTCCCCAGGAGATACGCAGTATTTT. It encodes CASSAPVAGGSPGDTQYF. The full variable domain, with the rest looked up from reference TRBV9 and TRBJ2-3, is DSGVTQTPKHLITATGQRVTLRCSPRSGDLSVYWYQQSLDQGLQFLIQYYNGEERAKGNILERFSAQQFPDLHSELNLSSLELGDSALYFCASSAPVAGGSPGDTQYFGPGTRLTVL.

The table lists this clonotype with many counts. The rearrangement uses TRBV2 and TRBJ2-1; TRBD1 aligns across 8 bases. The length of the CDR3 is 21 residues. Germline V gene sequence: CDR1 SNHLY, CDR2 FYNNEI. The junction had 23 bases not matched to a gene; V was cut back by 2 bases and J by 5 bases. This CDR3 reads CASSENFGGQGAIVIHNEQFF. The CDR3 DNA sequence: TGTGCCAGCAGTGAAAATTTCGGGGGTCAGGGGGCAATAGTTATCCACAATGAGCAGTTCTTC.

This clonotype was recorded at least ten times. This chain joins TRBV5-1 and TRBJ2-3, with 9 bases identical to TRBD1. The CDR3 is made up of 14 amino acids. Germline V lookup: CDR1 SGHRS, CDR2 YFSETQ. Losses at the gene ends were 3 bases for V and 8 bases for J; bases not matched to a gene: 7. The CDR3 is CASSSFRQGGTQYF. The CDR3 region has the DNA TGCGCCAGCAGCTCCTTCCGACAGGGGGGTACGCAGTATTTT.

The table lists this clonotype with many counts. The CDR3 loop is CASSPNVDTEAFF. Here the CDR3 DNA reads TGTGCCAGTAGTCCCAACGTAGACACTGAAGCTTTCTTT. The chain uses TRBV19 and TRBJ1-1; no reliable D call. The germline V gene has CDR1 LNHDA and CDR2 SQIVND (reference sequence). V lost 5 bases, J lost 3 bases, and 10 bases lay in between. The CDR3 consists of 13 residues.